The count of the clone carrying this T cell receptor (beta chain) is one. The antigen is unknown. As an off-target read in a library built for alpha chains, this beta chain has a frequency of little significance. TCRdb re-analysed the 5' RACE reads in MiXCR, keeping a single row per CDR3 protein. The sample contains 4,000 to 5,500 distinct CDR3 sequences, approximately 13% of which appear only once. The data belong to a study of spatial heterogeneity in lung cancer. Study summary: Tumor-region counts of TCR transcripts tracked strongly with a T cell module score from matched bulk RNA-seq. Averaged across combinations, each unique TCR and UMI pairing appeared more than ten times in raw reads, which were uncorrected.

Time point of the sample: sample taken at primary tumor resection. Samples were obtained from some 72 donors, all untreated early-stage non-small cell lung cancer patients. Study results and caveats: Alpha chains reached an estimated coverage of roughly 7.1% of tumor T cells, and beta chains about 13%. Within tumors, counts of expanded alpha and beta TCRs tracked tumor mutation counts.

The starting material was lung tumor tissue, obtained at surgery. This receptor was obtained from a male donor with early-stage non-small cell lung cancer.

The CDR3 loop reads CSVTSGSGYEQYF. The CDR3 nucleotides read TGCAGCGTAACTAGCGGGAGCGGCTACGAGCAGTACTTC. This sequence joins TRBV29-1 and TRBJ2-7; 11 nucleotides line up with TRBD2. J lost 3 bases, V lost 6 bases, and 4 bases had no gene match. The CDR3 extends over 13 amino acids. Germline values: CDR1 SQVTM, CDR2 ANQGSEA.